The next 31 T cell receptor beta chains were all read from a single sample in a study of vaccination and CD4 T cells after COVID-19. These receptors' targets are unknown. The treatment was: approximately 10-day PBMC culture with coronavirus spike peptide pools or control peptides (ViraFEST assay). Sequenced with the Oncomine TCR Beta short-read assay was DNA taken from cultured CD4+ T cells. TCRdb re-analysed the PCR reads in MiXCR, keeping a single row per CDR3 protein. Here the sample spans tens of thousands of distinct CDR3 sequences, 50% being singletons. The material was CD4+ T cells from blood, cultured in vitro, obtained before SARS-CoV-2 vaccination. These receptors all stem from a human donor who received a COVID-19 vaccine.

The gene calls are TRBV15 and TRBJ1-2; 7 nucleotides line up with TRBD1. V lost 0 bases, J lost 5 bases, and 3 bases stayed unmatched. The CDR3 runs 14 residues. Germline V gives CDR1 LNHNV, CDR2 YYDKDF (reference sequence). This chain's CDR3 is CATSREGRGYGYTF. In DNA, the CDR3 is TGTGCCACCAGCAGAGAGGGCAGGGGGTATGGCTACACCTTC.

In its sample, this clonotype was seen a few times. The chain couples TRBV20-1 to TRBJ2-5; 9 positions agree with TRBD2. The CDR3 contains 17 residues. Per germline, CDR1 DFQATT and CDR2 SNEGSKA (reference sequence). Unmatched junction bases numbered 13, after V lost 0 bases and J lost 5 bases. In DNA, the CDR3 is TGCAGTGCTAGAGAACCCTTAGGCGGGGGGGCCTTGGAGACCCAGTACTTC. The encoded protein is CSAREPLGGGALETQYF.

This clonotype came up once. The V and J genes are TRBV7-2 and TRBJ2-1; D is perhaps TRBD1 or TRBD2 (6 bases each). Trimming pared 5 bases from V and 8 bases from J, leaving 16 bases between. This CDR3 contains 14 residues. Germline CDR1 SGHTA, CDR2 FQGNSA. The CDR3 here is CASSLAVGGDEQFF. CDR3 nucleotides: TGTGCCAGCAGCCTCGCGGTGGGGGGCGATGAGCAGTTCTTC.

The V call is TRBV20-1, the J call TRBJ2-5, with TRBD1 matching over 8 bases. This CDR3 has 13 amino acids. Germline trimming cut 4 bases from V and 0 bases from J; bases unmatched to any gene: 1. Germline CDR1 DFQATT, CDR2 SNEGSKA (reference sequence). The CDR3 sequence is CSANRGNQETQYF. The CDR3 DNA reads TGCAGTGCTAACAGGGGGAACCAAGAGACCCAGTACTTC.

This clonotype was counted only a few times. This chain joins TRBV30 and TRBJ2-2, with TRBD2 as a possible D gene (6 bases). This CDR3 has 13 residues. Deletions cut 4 bases from V and 1 base from J, with 7 bases between. Germline assignment: CDR1 GTSNPN and CDR2 SVGIG (reference sequence). CDR3 region: CAWNGGNTGELFF. The CDR3 DNA reads TGTGCCTGGAACGGGGGGAACACCGGGGAGCTGTTTTTT. The full variable domain, its missing parts supplied by reference TRBV30 and TRBJ2-2, is SQTIHQWPATLVQPVGSPLSLECTVEGTSNPNLYWYRQAAGRGLQLLFYSVGIGQISSEVPQNLSASRPQDRQFILSSKKLLLSDSGFYLCAWNGGNTGELFFGEGSRLTVL.

This clonotype was counted only a few times. J is TRBJ2-5 and V is TRBV6-1; 12 bases map to TRBD1. Trimming at V came to 4 bases and at J to 6 bases, leaving 12 bases not matched to a gene. The CDR3 is made up of 17 amino acids. CDR1 MNHNS and CDR2 SASEGT come from the germline V gene. CDR3 DNA sequence: TGTGCCAGCAGTGTCTTTTATGAATGGGACAGGGGGCAGACCCAGTACTTC. Amino acid sequence: CASSVFYEWDRGQTQYF.

There are a few counts of this clonotype. The J gene is TRBJ1-5, the V gene TRBV24-1; D is uncertain. The CDR3 is made up of 13 amino acids. Per the germline V gene, CDR1 is KGHDR and CDR2 is SFDVKD. V gave up 4 bases and J gave up 3 bases, with 6 bases separating them. The CDR3 spells CATSDRTNQPQHF. DNA for the CDR3: TGTGCCACCAGTGACAGGACCAATCAGCCCCAGCATTTT.

The gene calls are TRBV24-1 and TRBJ2-5; 7 bases agree with TRBD1. Germline-derived CDR1 and CDR2 are KGHDR and SFDVKD. The ends lost 3 bases at V and 4 bases at J; junction bases unmatched: 7. This CDR3 contains 15 residues. CDR3 sequence: CATSDPGGIRETQYF. CDR3 coding DNA: TGTGCCACCAGTGATCCAGGGGGAATTCGAGAGACCCAGTACTTC.

This clonotype was found a few times. The V and J genes are TRBV30 and TRBJ1-5; TRBD1 might be the D (6 bases). Trimming cost V 0 bases and J 2 bases, with 8 bases left between them. CDR1 is GTSNPN and CDR2 is SVGIG in the germline V gene (reference sequence). The CDR3 sequence is 14 residues long. This chain's CDR3 is CAWSVGAGNQPQHF. The CDR3 DNA follows: TGTGCCTGGAGTGTGGGGGCTGGCAATCAGCCCCAGCATTTT.

The chain couples TRBV6-1 to TRBJ2-2; 11 nucleotides match TRBD2. V lost 5 bases to trimming and J lost 7 bases; unmatched junction nucleotides: 12. CDR1 and CDR2 (germline): MNHNS, SASEGT. The CDR3 is 17 amino acids. In DNA, the CDR3 is TGTGCCAGCAGTCCACTAGCGGGGGCACTATTGATCGGGGAGCTGTTTTTT. Translating gives CASSPLAGALLIGELFF.

This CDR3 reads CASSLGDSQETQYF. CDR3 nucleotides: TGCGCCAGCAGCTTGGGGGACAGCCAAGAGACCCAGTACTTC. The chain employs TRBV5-1 and TRBJ2-5; 7 positions agree with TRBD1. Germline assignment: CDR1 SGHRS and CDR2 YFSETQ. The CDR3 is 14 residues long. Trimming took 0 bases from V and 1 from J; bases not matched to a gene: 0. Full variable domain (rest looked up from reference TRBV5-1 and TRBJ2-5): KAGVTQTPRYLIKTRGQQVTLSCSPISGHRSVSWYQQTPGQGLQFLFEYFSETQRNKGNFPGRFSGRQFSNSRSEMNVSTLELGDSALYLCASSLGDSQETQYFGPGTRLLVL.

This chain links TRBV19 with TRBJ1-1, with TRBD1 matching 8 bases. Germline V gene lookup returns CDR1 LNHDA and CDR2 SQIVND (reference sequence). V lost 3 bases and J lost 10; bases outside the gene matches: 10. The CDR3 length is 14 residues. The DNA for the CDR3 is TGTGCCAGTAGTATTGGAGGGCAGGGGGCATCAGCTTTCTTT. Protein: CASSIGGQGASAFF.

The CDR3 DNA reads TGTGCCAGCAGCCAGACAGGGGGTAACTACAATGAGCAGTTCTTC. Residues: CASSQTGGNYNEQFF. The chain combines TRBV7-9 with TRBJ2-1, with 9 nucleotides matching TRBD1. There are 15 residues in the CDR3. After removal of 5 bases from V and 3 bases from J, the junction contained 5 bases not matched to a gene. Germline loops: CDR1 SEHNR, CDR2 FQNEAQ (reference sequence).

This clonotype was seen only once. The chain joins TRBV20-1 to TRBJ2-5, with TRBD2 matching 9 bases. The germline gives CDR1 DFQATT, CDR2 SNEGSKA (reference sequence). V lost 3 bases to trimming and J lost 4 bases; unmatched junction nucleotides: 9. The CDR3 covers 15 residues. In DNA, the CDR3 is TGCAGTGCTAGGCCTAGCGGGGAACCAGGAGAGACCCAGTACTTC. This translates into CSARPSGEPGETQYF.

CDR3 in amino acids: CSAKSDNKNTGELFF. CDR3 nucleotide sequence: TGCAGTGCTAAGTCGGACAACAAGAACACCGGGGAGCTGTTTTTT. The J gene is TRBJ2-2, the V gene TRBV20-1; D might be TRBD1 (5 bases). Germline V CDR1 and CDR2: DFQATT, SNEGSKA (reference sequence). Trimming pared 4 bases from V and 1 base from J, leaving 13 bases between. CDR3 length: 15 residues.

The V and J genes are TRBV11-3 and TRBJ1-1, with D unclear. The length of the CDR3 is 13 residues. Germline V gene data show CDR1 as SGHNT and CDR2 as YENEEA. V was clipped by 0 bases and J by 7 bases, with 9 bases between them. This CDR3 is CASSLDPESEAFF. DNA of the CDR3: TGTGCCAGCAGCTTAGATCCGGAAAGTGAAGCTTTCTTT. The complete variable domain, with remaining parts taken from reference TRBV11-3 and TRBJ1-1, reads EAGVVQSPRYKIIEKKQPVAFWCNPISGHNTLYWYLQNLGQGPELLIRYENEEAVDDSQLPKDRFSAERLKGVDSTLKIQPAELGDSAVYLCASSLDPESEAFFGQGTRLTVV.

The gene calls are TRBV3-1 and TRBJ1-1, with D uncertain. The V end lost 0 bases, the J end lost 4 bases, and 15 bases lay between the germline ends. Germline V gene data show CDR1 as LGHDT and CDR2 as YNNKEL (reference sequence). CDR3 length: 16 amino acids. The CDR3 DNA is TGTGCCAGCAGCCAAGATCTCGGGCAGGTAGGCACTGAAGCTTTCTTT. Translation: CASSQDLGQVGTEAFF.

This clonotype has more than one count but fewer than ten. The chain links TRBV7-9 to TRBJ1-1; D is uncertain. Germline V gives CDR1 SEHNR, CDR2 FQNEAQ (reference sequence). The CDR3 sequence is 13 residues long. Deletions cut 2 bases from V and 0 bases from J, with 4 bases between. The CDR3 DNA reads TGTGCCAGCAGCTTAACGGTGAACACTGAAGCTTTCTTT. Encoded protein: CASSLTVNTEAFF.

This sequence joins TRBV19 and TRBJ2-1; D might be TRBD1 or TRBD2, each matching 5 bases. V was cut by 5 bases and J by 5 bases, with 16 bases left in between. CDR1 LNHDA and CDR2 SQIVND come from the germline V gene (reference sequence). The CDR3 extends over 15 amino acids. The CDR3 region is CASSDGTASDNEQFF. The CDR3 DNA reads as TGTGCCAGTAGTGACGGGACCGCTTCTGACAATGAGCAGTTCTTC. Filled out from reference TRBV19 and TRBJ2-1, the complete variable domain reads DGGITQSPKYLFRKEGQNVTLSCEQNLNHDAMYWYRQDPGQGLRLIYYSQIVNDFQKGDIAEGYSVSREKKESFPLTVTSAQKNPTAFYLCASSDGTASDNEQFFGPGTRLTVL.

CDR3 DNA: TGTGCCAGCAGCTTTAAACTAGCGGGGTTCACCGGGGAGCTGTTTTTT. Translating gives CASSFKLAGFTGELFF. This sequence joins TRBV11-2 and TRBJ2-2; 10 bases line up with TRBD2. The CDR3 spans 16 residues. CDR1 is SGHAT and CDR2 is FQNNGV in the germline V gene. V dropped 3 bases and J dropped 4; count of bases not matched to a gene: 5.

In its sample, this clonotype was seen a few times. The rearrangement joins TRBV19 to TRBJ2-5; 8 nucleotides match TRBD1. V gave up 5 bases and J gave up 5 bases; unmatched junction bases: 10. This CDR3 comprises 15 residues. Per the germline V gene, CDR1 is LNHDA and CDR2 is SQIVND (reference sequence). The CDR3: CASSPDRTGSETQYF. The CDR3 DNA sequence: TGTGCCAGTAGTCCCGACAGGACAGGGTCGGAGACCCAGTACTTC.

The chain combines TRBV19 with TRBJ2-6; D possibly corresponds to TRBD1 (5 bases). The germline V gene has CDR1 LNHDA and CDR2 SQIVND (reference sequence). This CDR3 contains 16 residues. V was cut by 5 bases and J by 0 bases, with 11 bases left in between. In DNA form, the CDR3 reads TGTGCCAGTAGTGAAGAGACAGCCTCTGGGGCCAACGTCCTGACTTTC. Its protein product is CASSEETASGANVLTF.

This chain's CDR3 is CAWIHSGGPYNEQFF. CDR3 nucleotides: TGTGCCTGGATTCATAGCGGGGGGCCCTACAATGAGCAGTTCTTC. The rearrangement links TRBV30 to TRBJ2-1, with 10 bases identical to TRBD2. There are 15 residues in the CDR3. CDR1 is GTSNPN and CDR2 is SVGIG in the germline V gene (reference sequence). V lost 4 bases, J lost 2 bases, and 5 bases stayed unmatched.

The rearrangement uses TRBV30 and TRBJ2-3, with D unresolved. Germline CDR1 is GTSNPN and CDR2 is SVGIG (reference sequence). V lost 0 bases, J lost 3 bases, and 10 bases lay in between. There are 14 residues in the CDR3. This CDR3 is CAWSVSLGTDTQYF. CDR3 in DNA: TGTGCCTGGAGTGTTAGTTTAGGAACAGATACGCAGTATTTT.

This clonotype has just a few counts. The chain is built from TRBV20-1 and TRBJ1-1, with a tentative D call TRBD1 (5 bases). This CDR3 comprises 17 residues. The germline V gene encodes CDR1 DFQATT and CDR2 SNEGSKA (reference sequence). Between the trimmed V and J ends, which lost 0 bases and 0 bases, there was a span of 17 bases. The CDR3 nucleotides are TGCAGTGCTAGAGATAGGGGCAGGGAATGGATGAACACTGAAGCTTTCTTT. It yields the protein CSARDRGREWMNTEAFF.

V and J are TRBV12-3 or TRBV12-4 and TRBJ1-1, with D uncertain. The V end was cut by 3 bases, the J end by 5 bases, with 10 bases between. This CDR3 contains 13 residues. Here the CDR3 reads CASSLWLETEAFF. CDR3 sequence (DNA): TGTGCCAGCAGTTTGTGGTTGGAGACTGAAGCTTTCTTT.

The chain couples TRBV7-8 to TRBJ2-4, with D unresolved. CDR3 length: 14 residues. V lost 2 bases, J lost 0 bases, and 5 bases lay in between. Per the germline V gene, CDR1 is SGHVS and CDR2 is FQNEAQ. The DNA of the CDR3 is TGTGCCAGCAGCTTAAGTCTAGCCAAAAACATTCAGTACTTC. As protein: CASSLSLAKNIQYF. Combining the CDR3 with reference TRBV7-8 and TRBJ2-4 gives the whole variable domain GAGVSQSPRYKVAKRGQDVALRCDPISGHVSLFWYQQALGQGPEFLTYFQNEAQLDKSGLPSDRFFAERPEGSVSTLKIQRTQQEDSAVYLCASSLSLAKNIQYFGAGTRLSVL.

V usage is TRBV20-1 and J usage is TRBJ1-5; 7 bases fit TRBD1. Losses at the gene ends were 1 base for V and 6 bases for J; bases not matched to a gene: 3. The germline V gene has CDR1 DFQATT and CDR2 SNEGSKA (reference sequence). The CDR3 contains 13 residues. The CDR3 DNA reads as TGCAGTGCTAGAGGGCAGGGGGTTCAGCCCCAGCATTTT. Amino acids: CSARGQGVQPQHF.

There are a few counts of this clonotype. The rearrangement uses TRBV2 and TRBJ1-2; D is undetermined. CDR1 and CDR2 from the germline V gene are SNHLY and FYNNEI. With 4 bases removed from V and 4 bases from J, the gap between germline ends came to 4 bases. The CDR3 runs to 11 residues. CDR3 nucleotides: TGTGCCAGCAGTGGGACCTATGGCTACACCTTC. Protein product: CASSGTYGYTF.

This CDR3 is CASRPGQGNTEAFF. Here the CDR3 DNA reads TGTGCCAGCAGACCGGGACAGGGAAACACTGAAGCTTTCTTT. This chain joins TRBV12-3 or TRBV12-4 and TRBJ1-1, with TRBD1 matching over 9 bases. The CDR3 loop spans 14 amino acids. V was pared by 6 bases and J by 2 bases, with 4 bases of the junction left unmatched.

This rearrangement joins TRBV25-1 to TRBJ2-6; D tentatively reads TRBD1 or TRBD2 (5 bases each). The CDR3 sequence is 16 residues long. The germline V gene has CDR1 MGHDK and CDR2 SYGVNS. V shed 2 bases and J shed 2 bases, with 10 bases lying between them. CDR3 loop: CASSEDGGAGANVLTF. As DNA, the CDR3 is TGTGCCAGCAGTGAAGATGGGGGAGCTGGGGCCAACGTCCTGACTTTC.